This passage covers 17 T cell receptor beta chains from one sample sequenced in a study of cytomegalovirus exposure and HLA in healthy donors (dated by TCRdb to about 2017). Receptor amplification or capture employed the immunoSEQ multiplex PCR assay. The multiplex PCR relied on a mix of 60 forward primers for TCR Vbeta segments and 13 reverse primers for TCR Jbeta segments. TCRdb took this table from immuneACCESS and kept in-frame rearrangements with V and J called. Such tables lack part of the clones; where checked against another copy, unresolved V genes explain under half of the gap, and the rest is unexplained. This sample gives 90,000 to 130,000 clones in total; around 83% of them show up just once. Together, the top ten hold around 2.9% of the sample. Sequenced sample: PBMCs. Every receptor here comes from a woman aged 60-75 years in good health and CMV-seropositive.

This clone was seen more than once but under ten times. This sequence joins TRBV5-1 and TRBJ1-1, with TRBD1 identical over 10 bases. The CDR3 consists of 16 residues. The J segment lost 2 bases and the V segment lost 4 bases, leaving 8 bases of the junction unmatched. Germline lookup yields CDR1 SGHRS and CDR2 YFSETQ. CDR3 DNA sequence: TGCGCCAGCAGCCCACGGGACAGGGGATTAAACACTGAAGCTTTCTTT. Protein sequence: CASSPRDRGLNTEAFF.

As for this clone: An end of the junction does not agree with germline; a read error may underlie this. The chain uses TRBV5-1 and TRBJ2-5; TRBD2 matches 12 bases. The CDR3 spans 14 residues. Germline values: CDR1 SGHRS, CDR2 YFSETQ. The CDR3 DNA follows: TGCGCCGGCAGCTTGGGGACTAGCGGGCCTTCGCCGTACTTC. It specifies CAGSLGTSGPSPYF. Combining the CDR3 with reference TRBV5-1 and TRBJ2-5 gives the whole variable domain KAGVTQTPRYLIKTRGQQVTLSCSPISGHRSVSWYQQTPGQGLQFLFEYFSETQRNKGNFPGRFSGRQFSNSRSEMNVSTLELGDSALYLCAGSLGTSGPSPYFGPGTRLLVL.

This clone occurred a few times. This chain joins TRBV5-6 and TRBJ1-3; 8 bases line up with TRBD1. V dropped 5 bases and J dropped 7; count of bases not matched to a gene: 5. This CDR3 is built from 13 residues. Germline V lookup: CDR1 SGHDT, CDR2 YYEEEE. CDR3 region: CASSQTGVNTIYF. For the CDR3, the DNA is TGTGCCAGCAGTCAGACAGGGGTGAACACCATATATTTT.

This clone was found a few times. The rearrangement joins TRBV7-9 to TRBJ1-5, with D possibly being TRBD1 (6 bases). Trimming took off 5 bases at V and 5 bases at J, with 10 bases between the two ends. Germline-derived CDR1 and CDR2 are SEHNR and FQNEAQ (reference sequence). The CDR3 length is 13 residues. In DNA form, the CDR3 reads TGTGCCAGCAGCCAACAGGGCGATCAGCCCCAGCATTTT. Its translation is CASSQQGDQPQHF. Complete variable domain (other parts from reference TRBV7-9 and TRBJ1-5): DTGVSQNPRHKITKRGQNVTFRCDPISEHNRLYWYRQTLGQGPEFLTYFQNEAQLEKSRLLSDRFSAERPKGSFSTLEIQRTEQGDSAMYLCASSQQGDQPQHFGDGTRLSIL.

V and J are TRBV7-9 and TRBJ2-3; 7 bases map to TRBD2. V lost 7 bases to trimming and J lost 6 bases; unmatched junction nucleotides: 10. The CDR3 totals 14 residues. Looked up from germline, CDR1 is SEHNR and CDR2 is FQNEAQ (reference sequence). This chain's CDR3 is CASTQRGLTDTQYF. CDR3 DNA sequence: TGTGCCAGCACCCAGAGGGGACTAACGGATACGCAGTATTTT.

The CDR3 here is CASSPRFDEQYF. The DNA of the CDR3 is TGTGCCAGCAGCCCCAGGTTTGACGAGCAGTACTTC. This chain joins TRBV7-2 and TRBJ2-5; D unresolved. The DNA matches TRBJ2-7 better at its end, which makes the J call doubtful. Germline V CDR1 and CDR2: SGHTA, FQGNSA. This CDR3 comprises 12 residues.

V gene TRBV6-1 combines with J gene TRBJ1-5, with 8 positions matching TRBD1. Germline CDR1 is MNHNS and CDR2 is SASEGT. V lost 7 bases and J lost 9; bases outside the gene matches: 11. The CDR3 is made up of 14 amino acids. The CDR3, as DNA: TGTGCCAGCAACGACAGGGGAGTGTTGGGGCCCCAGCATTTT. It yields the protein CASNDRGVLGPQHF.

The chain carries TRBV9 and TRBJ2-5; 9 bases map to TRBD1. Trimming at V came to 0 bases and at J to 5 bases, leaving 5 bases not matched to a gene. The germline gives CDR1 SGDLS, CDR2 YYNGEE. This CDR3 has 15 amino acids. In DNA form, the CDR3 reads TGTGCCAGCAGCGTAGCCCCGACAGGGGGGGAGACCCAGTACTTC. This gives the protein CASSVAPTGGETQYF.

This chain joins TRBV6-1 and TRBJ1-5, with TRBD1 as a possible D gene (5 bases). The CDR3 sequence is 16 residues long. The ends were cut back, 0 bases at V and 0 bases at J, with 9 bases in the middle. Germline assignment: CDR1 MNHNS and CDR2 SASEGT. The CDR3 is CASSEASGLSNQPQHF. CDR3 nucleotide sequence: TGTGCCAGCAGTGAAGCGTCGGGACTTAGCAATCAGCCCCAGCATTTT.

The chain has TRBV12-5 and TRBJ2-1; TRBD2 matches at 10 bases. CDR3 length: 15 amino acids. Germline V gene data show CDR1 as LGHNT and CDR2 as FRNRAP. V was pared by 6 bases and J by 7 bases, with 9 bases of the junction left unmatched. CDR3 bases: TGTGCTAGTGGCACTAGCGGGATTACCTTGAATGAGCAGTTCTTC. Amino acid sequence: CASGTSGITLNEQFF.

The CDR3 spells CASSSPGQGGSYEQYF. In DNA, the CDR3 is TGTGCCAGCAGTTCCCCGGGACAGGGGGGATCCTACGAGCAGTACTTC. V and J are TRBV28 and TRBJ2-7, with TRBD1 matching 11 bases. Germline V gene lookup returns CDR1 MDHEN and CDR2 SYDVKM. This CDR3 has 16 amino acids. The V segment lost 4 bases and the J segment 1 base; nucleotides outside the gene matches: 6.

This clone has only one observation. The chain has TRBV9 and TRBJ1-1, with a weak D call TRBD1 (5 bases). Germline V lookup: CDR1 SGDLS, CDR2 YYNGEE. The CDR3 consists of 16 residues. Trimming took 4 bases from V and 0 from J, leaving 16 bases between them. The CDR3 loop reads CASSPSLGPMNTEAFF. CDR3 DNA sequence: TGTGCCAGCAGCCCTAGTTTGGGGCCGATGAACACTGAAGCTTTCTTT.

V and J are TRBV27 and TRBJ2-2; D unresolved. There are 12 residues in the CDR3. Trimming shortened V by 5 bases and J by 2 bases, and 3 bases separated the two germline ends. Germline V gene sequence: CDR1 MNHEY, CDR2 SMNVEV (reference sequence). This CDR3 reads CASSPNTGELFF. The DNA for the CDR3 is TGTGCCAGCAGTCCAAACACCGGGGAGCTGTTTTTT.

The J gene is TRBJ1-2, the V gene TRBV6-6; 7 bases line up with TRBD1. There are 15 residues in the CDR3. V shed 6 bases and J 1 base; nucleotides not matched to a gene: 8. Germline V CDR1 and CDR2: MNHNY, SVGAGI (reference sequence). CDR3 DNA sequence: TGTGCCAGCAGACCCCGGGACAGAAGTAACTATGGCTACACCTTC. Amino acids: CASRPRDRSNYGYTF.

The V call is TRBV18, the J call TRBJ1-2, with TRBD1 matching 7 bases. Per germline, CDR1 KGHSH and CDR2 LQKENI. Unmatched junction bases numbered 9, after V lost 4 bases and J lost 1 base. This CDR3 has 16 residues. Here the CDR3 reads CASSRNWDRSNYGYTF. In DNA, the CDR3 is TGTGCCAGCTCACGGAACTGGGACAGAAGTAACTATGGCTACACCTTC. Based on the CDR3 plus reference TRBV18 and TRBJ1-2, the full variable domain is NAGVMQNPRHLVRRRGQEARLRCSPMKGHSHVYWYRQLPEEGLKFMVYLQKENIIDESGMPKERFSAEFPKEGPSILRIQQVVRGDSAAYFCASSRNWDRSNYGYTFGSGTRLTVV.

J is TRBJ1-2 and V is TRBV5-5, with D tentatively TRBD1 (6 bases). This CDR3 region has 14 residues. CDR1 and CDR2 from the germline V gene are SGHKS and YYEKEE (reference sequence). V lost 5 bases, J lost 7 bases, and 18 bases lay in between. The CDR3 sequence is CASRTITGFTGYTF. CDR3 sequence (DNA): TGTGCCAGCAGGACCATTACAGGGTTTACTGGCTACACCTTC.

This chain uses TRBV27 with TRBJ2-7; 9 nucleotides match TRBD2. V lost 4 bases to trimming and J lost 4 bases; unmatched junction nucleotides: 11. The CDR3 extends over 16 amino acids. CDR1 is MNHEY, CDR2 SMNVEV, per germline (reference sequence). For the CDR3, the DNA is TGTGCCAGCAGTTATAAACTAGCGGGCGCTGTGTACGAGCAGTACTTC. Its protein product is CASSYKLAGAVYEQYF.